This T cell receptor (beta chain) was profiled in a study of blood T cell repertoires in COVID-19. Looking at the study overall: Sites across the United States, Italy and Spain contributed samples from acute and convalescent COVID-19. From T cells, B-cell-depleted T cells, or PBMCs came the material, which was cDNA or gDNA.

Residents of 20 to 25 US areas, aged 18 to 89 years, made up the participants. Assay used: immunoSEQ multiplex PCR; TCRdb lists only in-frame clones, some missing. The sample holds some 190,000 clones, roughly 77% seen once. The TCR was taken from a woman aged 45-65 years with acute COVID-19. The sample comprised PBMCs or T cells enriched from blood (not recorded which).

The CDR3 DNA reads as TGCGCCAGCAGCTACCGGGACGGGGGAGCTAACTATGGCTACACCTTC. Encoded protein: CASSYRDGGANYGYTF. The chain recombines TRBV5-1 with TRBJ1-2; possibly TRBD1 for D (5 bases). V shed 3 bases and J shed 0 bases, with 15 bases lying between them. Per the germline V gene, CDR1 is SGHRS and CDR2 is YFSETQ. The length of the CDR3 is 16 residues. Looking up the rest from reference TRBV5-1 and TRBJ1-2 gives the full variable domain: KAGVTQTPRYLIKTRGQQVTLSCSPISGHRSVSWYQQTPGQGLQFLFEYFSETQRNKGNFPGRFSGRQFSNSRSEMNVSTLELGDSALYLCASSYRDGGANYGYTFGSGTRLTVV.